The 11 T cell receptor beta chains below come from one sample, sequenced in a study of cytomegalovirus exposure and HLA in healthy donors. With 60 Vbeta and 13 Jbeta primers, the PCR was carried out. Repertoires were generated with immunoSEQ multiplex PCR, while TCRdb's copy carries only in-frame clones and drops some. This sample has fewer than 250,000 clones, with around 75% found just once. Sequenced: PBMCs. These receptors all come from a woman in her twenties or thirties in good health and CMV-seropositive.

This CDR3 is CASSRRRGGDVVETQYF. The CDR3 DNA reads as TGTGCCAGCAGCAGAAGGAGAGGGGGCGACGTGGTAGAGACCCAGTACTTC. The V call is TRBV21-1, the J call TRBJ2-5; the DNA was not used to check the table's D call, TRBD1. TRBV21-1 is recorded as a pseudogene. This CDR3 comprises 17 residues.

The V gene is TRBV6-1, the J gene TRBJ2-3; TRBD2 matches 7 bases. The CDR3 has 15 amino acids. V dropped 4 bases and J dropped 2; count of bases not matched to a gene: 6. CDR1 and CDR2 from the germline V gene are MNHNS and SASEGT. CDR3 residues: CASSARLAATDTQYF. The CDR3 DNA is TGTGCCAGCAGTGCCCGACTAGCAGCCACAGATACGCAGTATTTT.

The CDR3 DNA reads TGTGCCAGCAGTTTAGACAGGGGGCTTATCTATGGCTACACCTTC. This encodes CASSLDRGLIYGYTF. V gene TRBV28 combines with J gene TRBJ1-2, with 10 bases matching TRBD1. Germline-derived CDR1 and CDR2 are MDHEN and SYDVKM. With V trimmed by 2 bases and J by 4 bases, 4 bases remained unmatched. The CDR3 runs 15 residues.

The chain carries TRBV4-1 and TRBJ2-5; tentatively, D is TRBD1 (5 bases). The J call is in doubt because the DNA end fits TRBJ2-7 better. The CDR3 contains 14 residues. Germline V gene data show CDR1 as MGHRA and CDR2 as YSYEKL. The CDR3 reads CASSQGDSSYEQYF. The CDR3 DNA reads TGCGCCAGCAGCCAAGGAGACAGCTCCTACGAGCAGTACTTC.

V usage is TRBV6-4 and J usage is TRBJ2-1, with TRBD2 matching over 9 bases. The ends lost 4 bases at V and 0 bases at J; junction bases unmatched: 4. The CDR3 is 16 residues long. Germline lookup yields CDR1 MRHNA and CDR2 SNTAGT. CDR3 protein: CASSVASGTSYNEQFF. The CDR3, as DNA: TGTGCCAGCAGTGTCGCTAGCGGGACCTCCTACAATGAGCAGTTCTTC.

The chain is built from TRBV7-9 and TRBJ2-7, with no clear D. V gave up 1 base and J gave up 4 bases, with 8 bases separating them. The CDR3 contains 13 residues. Germline-derived CDR1 and CDR2 are SEHNR and FQNEAQ (reference sequence). Here the CDR3 reads CASSLGADYEQYF. The CDR3 coding sequence is TGTGCCAGCAGCTTAGGGGCCGATTACGAGCAGTACTTC.

The chain recombines TRBV27 with TRBJ1-1, with 7 bases fitting TRBD1. V lost 5 bases and J lost 3; bases outside the gene matches: 15. Germline values: CDR1 MNHEY, CDR2 SMNVEV (reference sequence). The CDR3 length is 17 residues. The DNA of the CDR3 is TGTGCCAGCAGTCCCAACGACAGGGATAATAGGTACACTGAAGCTTTCTTT. Protein product: CASSPNDRDNRYTEAFF.

The chain recombines TRBV5-1 with TRBJ1-2; tentative D call: TRBD1 (6 bases). Germline V gene data show CDR1 as SGHRS and CDR2 as YFSETQ. Deletions cut 1 base from V and 5 bases from J, with 9 bases between. The CDR3 covers 13 residues. DNA of the CDR3: TGCGCCAGCAGCTTGTTAACAGGGTATGGCTACACCTTC. This translates into CASSLLTGYGYTF.

The genes are TRBV18 and TRBJ2-7; 7 bases fit TRBD2. J gave up 6 bases and V 0 bases, and 8 bases lay outside the gene matches. The CDR3 is made up of 15 amino acids. Per germline, CDR1 KGHSH and CDR2 LQKENI. The CDR3 is CASSPPSRERSEQYF. CDR3 in DNA: TGTGCCAGCTCACCACCGTCGCGGGAGAGATCCGAGCAGTACTTC.

This clone turned up a few times. The rearrangement uses TRBV27 and TRBJ1-6; tentative D call: TRBD1 (6 bases). Looked up from germline, CDR1 is MNHEY and CDR2 is SMNVEV (reference sequence). The ends were cut back, 0 bases at V and 12 bases at J, with 9 bases in the middle. The CDR3 extends over 13 amino acids. The CDR3 coding sequence is TGTGCCAGCAGTTTATCGGGGACACGACCCCTCCACTTT. Its protein product is CASSLSGTRPLHF.

V gene TRBV7-2 combines with J gene TRBJ2-3; TRBD1 matches at 7 bases. This CDR3 has 15 amino acids. Germline V CDR1 and CDR2: SGHTA, FQGNSA. V dropped 5 bases and J dropped 6; count of bases not matched to a gene: 11. The CDR3 region is CASSRQGIPLDTQYF. The CDR3 nucleotides read TGTGCCAGCAGCCGACAGGGCATCCCCCTTGATACGCAGTATTTT.